These T cell receptor beta chains were read from a single sample in a study of blood T cell repertoires in COVID-19. The repertoire was sequenced with immunoSEQ multiplex PCR; TCRdb's copy has only in-frame clones and lacks some. This repertoire shows about 220,000 clones, about 80% found once; its top ten account for less than 2.5%. Sample: peripheral blood. The receptors were sampled from a woman in her sixties or seventies with acute or convalescent COVID-19. Both conserved end residues are part of each CDR3. The order of the fields is CDR3 protein, CDR3 DNA, V gene, D gene, clone size, CDR3 length, J gene. The D gene is left open where the match is weak. Expanded clones are given a class, and other clones once, few, many or no size at all.

CDR3 protein: CASSRNAGTSGTDTQYF
CDR3 DNA: TGTGCCAGCAGCCGTAATGCCGGGACTAGCGGCACAGATACGCAGTATTTT
V gene: TRBV4-2
D gene: TRBD2
clone size: .
CDR3 length: 17
J gene: TRBJ2-3

CDR3 protein: CASSYSHSYEQYF
CDR3 DNA: TGTGCCAGCAGTTACTCTCACTCCTACGAGCAGTACTTC
V gene: TRBV6-2/TRBV6-3
D gene: .
clone size: .
CDR3 length: 13
J gene: TRBJ2-7

CDR3 protein: CASSQDRGHGELFF
CDR3 DNA: TGTGCCAGCAGCCAAGACAGGGGACACGGGGAGCTGTTTTTT
V gene: TRBV4-2
D gene: .
clone size: .
CDR3 length: 14
J gene: TRBJ2-2

CDR3 protein: CASSPLVELDYGYTF
CDR3 DNA: TGTGCCAGTAGTCCCCTTGTTGAGCTGGACTATGGCTACACCTTC
V gene: TRBV19
D gene: .
clone size: .
CDR3 length: 15
J gene: TRBJ1-2

CDR3 protein: CASSSHRTGSTRMNTEAFF
CDR3 DNA: TGTGCCAGCAGTTCACATAGGACAGGGTCCACGCGTATGAACACTGAAGCTTTCTTT
V gene: TRBV27
D gene: TRBD1
clone size: .
CDR3 length: 19
J gene: TRBJ1-1

CDR3 protein: CAWSYQGDYGYTF
CDR3 DNA: TGTGCCTGGAGTTATCAGGGGGACTATGGCTACACCTTC
V gene: TRBV30
D gene: TRBD1
clone size: .
CDR3 length: 13
J gene: TRBJ1-2

CDR3 protein: CASSRQGPYGYTF
CDR3 DNA: TGTGCCAGCAGCCGACAGGGGCCCTATGGCTACACCTTC
V gene: TRBV6-5
D gene: TRBD1
clone size: once
CDR3 length: 13
J gene: TRBJ1-2

CDR3 protein: CASSLNTDTQYF
CDR3 DNA: TGCGCCAGCAGCCTAAACACAGATACGCAGTATTTT
V gene: TRBV5-1
D gene: .
clone size: .
CDR3 length: 12
J gene: TRBJ2-3

CDR3 protein: CATGQGSNEKLFF
CDR3 DNA: TGTGCCACCGGACAGGGATCAAATGAAAAACTGTTTTTT
V gene: TRBV6-6
D gene: TRBD1
clone size: .
CDR3 length: 13
J gene: TRBJ1-4

CDR3 protein: CASSVLAGGHLGNEQFF
CDR3 DNA: TGTGCCAGCAGCGTACTAGCGGGGGGGCATTTAGGCAATGAGCAGTTCTTC
V gene: TRBV9
D gene: TRBD2
clone size: .
CDR3 length: 17
J gene: TRBJ2-1

CDR3 protein: CASSRRQGDNEKLFF
CDR3 DNA: TGTGCCAGCAGCCGAAGACAGGGCGATAATGAAAAACTGTTTTTT
V gene: TRBV11-1
D gene: TRBD1
clone size: .
CDR3 length: 15
J gene: TRBJ1-4

CDR3 protein: CASSSMDREDSPLHF
CDR3 DNA: TGTGCCAGCAGTTCGATGGACAGGGAGGATTCACCCCTCCACTTT
V gene: TRBV25-1
D gene: TRBD1
clone size: .
CDR3 length: 15
J gene: TRBJ1-6

CDR3 protein: CASSQENTEAFF
CDR3 DNA: TGTGCCAGCAGCCAGGAGAACACTGAAGCTTTCTTT
V gene: TRBV25-1
D gene: .
clone size: .
CDR3 length: 12
J gene: TRBJ1-1

CDR3 protein: CASTPRGGVGSNYGYTF
CDR3 DNA: TGTGCCAGCACCCCCAGGGGTGGAGTGGGCTCTAACTATGGCTACACCTTC
V gene: TRBV28
D gene: .
clone size: .
CDR3 length: 17
J gene: TRBJ1-2

CDR3 protein: CASSLARVGTDTQYF
CDR3 DNA: TGTGCCAGCAGCTTAGCGCGGGTAGGCACAGATACGCAGTATTTT
V gene: TRBV7-2
D gene: .
clone size: .
CDR3 length: 15
J gene: TRBJ2-3

CDR3 protein: CASRRAAGANEQFF
CDR3 DNA: TGTGCCAGCAGACGTGCGGCGGGGGCGAATGAGCAGTTCTTC
V gene: TRBV5-4
D gene: .
clone size: few
CDR3 length: 14
J gene: TRBJ2-1

CDR3 protein: CASSRPSGDKETQYF
CDR3 DNA: TGTGCCAGCAGCCGGCCGAGCGGGGACAAAGAGACCCAGTACTTC
V gene: TRBV5-4
D gene: .
clone size: .
CDR3 length: 15
J gene: TRBJ2-5

CDR3 protein: CASSVAPTGWNTQYF
CDR3 DNA: TGTGCCAGCAGCGTAGCGCCGACAGGGTGGAATACGCAGTATTTT
V gene: TRBV9
D gene: TRBD1
clone size: .
CDR3 length: 15
J gene: TRBJ2-3

CDR3 protein: CASSRQGGQPQHF
CDR3 DNA: TGTGCCAGCAGTAGACAGGGGGGGCAGCCCCAGCATTTT
V gene: TRBV6-6
D gene: TRBD1
clone size: .
CDR3 length: 13
J gene: TRBJ1-5

CDR3 protein: CASSYREYTEAFF
CDR3 DNA: TGTGCCAGCAGTTACAGGGAATACACTGAAGCTTTCTTT
V gene: TRBV5-6
D gene: .
clone size: .
CDR3 length: 13
J gene: TRBJ1-1

CDR3 protein: CASSFGGKLFF
CDR3 DNA: TGTGCCAGCAGCTTCGGTGGAAAACTGTTTTTT
V gene: TRBV5-4
D gene: .
clone size: .
CDR3 length: 11
J gene: TRBJ1-4

CDR3 protein: CASSQVFSLGGPEYEQYF
CDR3 DNA: TGTGCCAGCAGCCAAGTGTTTTCCTTGGGGGGGCCTGAGTACGAGCAGTACTTC
V gene: TRBV3-1/TRBV3-2
D gene: .
clone size: .
CDR3 length: 18
J gene: TRBJ2-7

CDR3 protein: CASSLGTGGAEAFF
CDR3 DNA: TGTGCCAGCAGCTTAGGGACAGGGGGGGCTGAAGCTTTCTTT
V gene: TRBV5-6
D gene: TRBD1
clone size: .
CDR3 length: 14
J gene: TRBJ1-1

CDR3 protein: CASTPGQGNTIYF
CDR3 DNA: TGTGCCAGCACCCCAGGACAAGGAAACACCATATATTTT
V gene: TRBV6-5
D gene: .
clone size: .
CDR3 length: 13
J gene: TRBJ1-3

CDR3 protein: CASSPSGLQETQYF
CDR3 DNA: TGCGCCAGCAGCCCATCGGGACTCCAAGAGACCCAGTACTTC
V gene: TRBV4-1
D gene: .
clone size: .
CDR3 length: 14
J gene: TRBJ2-5

CDR3 protein: CASSLSYREESSPLHF
CDR3 DNA: TGTGCCAGCAGCTTATCATACAGGGAAGAAAGTTCACCCCTCCACTTT
V gene: TRBV7-2
D gene: .
clone size: .
CDR3 length: 16
J gene: TRBJ1-6

CDR3 protein: CASSRDKHYGYTF
CDR3 DNA: TGTGCCAGCAGCAGGGACAAACACTATGGCTACACCTTC
V gene: TRBV3-1/TRBV3-2
D gene: .
clone size: few
CDR3 length: 13
J gene: TRBJ1-2

CDR3 protein: CATSTGTSTDTQYF
CDR3 DNA: TGTGCCACCAGCACCGGGACTAGTACTGATACGCAGTATTTT
V gene: TRBV15
D gene: TRBD2
clone size: .
CDR3 length: 14
J gene: TRBJ2-3

CDR3 protein: CASRAGFGNTIYF
CDR3 DNA: TGTGCCAGCCGTGCGGGTTTCGGAAACACCATATATTTT
V gene: TRBV6-6
D gene: .
clone size: once
CDR3 length: 13
J gene: TRBJ1-3

CDR3 protein: CASSLGGLVDTQYF
CDR3 DNA: TGTGCCAGCAGTTTGGGGGGGCTGGTCGATACGCAGTATTTT
V gene: TRBV6-5
D gene: .
clone size: .
CDR3 length: 14
J gene: TRBJ2-3

CDR3 protein: CASRPSVFDSYEQYF
CDR3 DNA: TGTGCCAGCAGGCCCTCAGTTTTCGACAGCTACGAGCAGTACTTC
V gene: TRBV2
D gene: .
clone size: once
CDR3 length: 15
J gene: TRBJ2-7

CDR3 protein: CASRALGGETYNEQFF
CDR3 DNA: TGTGCCAGCAGGGCCCTGGGCGGGGAGACCTACAATGAGCAGTTCTTC
V gene: TRBV2
D gene: .
clone size: .
CDR3 length: 16
J gene: TRBJ2-1

CDR3 protein: CASSLGGIETQYF
CDR3 DNA: TGTGCCAGCAGCCTAGGCGGAATTGAGACCCAGTACTTC
V gene: TRBV7-9
D gene: .
clone size: .
CDR3 length: 13
J gene: TRBJ2-5

CDR3 protein: CASSLQSGGHYEQYF
CDR3 DNA: TGTGCCAGCAGTTTACAAAGCGGGGGACACTACGAGCAGTACTTC
V gene: TRBV28
D gene: TRBD2
clone size: .
CDR3 length: 15
J gene: TRBJ2-7

CDR3 protein: CASSVEAGSGNTIYF
CDR3 DNA: TGTGCCAGCAGCGTAGAGGCAGGGTCTGGAAACACCATATATTTT
V gene: TRBV9
D gene: .
clone size: few
CDR3 length: 15
J gene: TRBJ1-3

CDR3 protein: CASSQGQGGTEAFF
CDR3 DNA: TGTGCCAGCAGCCAAGGGCAGGGAGGAACTGAAGCTTTCTTT
V gene: TRBV3-1/TRBV3-2
D gene: .
clone size: .
CDR3 length: 14
J gene: TRBJ1-1

CDR3 protein: CASQGQEHGYGYTF
CDR3 DNA: TGTGCCAGCCAGGGACAGGAGCATGGCTATGGCTACACCTTC
V gene: TRBV3-1/TRBV3-2
D gene: TRBD1
clone size: once
CDR3 length: 14
J gene: TRBJ1-2

CDR3 protein: CASSQGTFSDYTF
CDR3 DNA: TGCGCCAGCAGCCAAGGGACTTTCTCTGACTACACCTTC
V gene: TRBV4-1
D gene: .
clone size: .
CDR3 length: 13
J gene: TRBJ1-2

CDR3 protein: CASSKHPTNYGYTF
CDR3 DNA: TGTGCCAGTAGTAAGCACCCTACTAACTATGGCTACACCTTC
V gene: TRBV19
D gene: .
clone size: .
CDR3 length: 14
J gene: TRBJ1-2

CDR3 protein: CASSPRGQGRNTIYF
CDR3 DNA: TGTGCCAGCAGTCCCAGAGGACAGGGCAGAAACACCATATATTTT
V gene: TRBV6-5
D gene: TRBD1
clone size: .
CDR3 length: 15
J gene: TRBJ1-3

CDR3 protein: CASSSQGSGAYNEQFF
CDR3 DNA: TGTGCCAGCAGCTCGCAGGGCTCAGGGGCCTACAATGAGCAGTTCTTC
V gene: TRBV5-5
D gene: .
clone size: .
CDR3 length: 16
J gene: TRBJ2-1

CDR3 protein: CASSYGETQYF
CDR3 DNA: TGCGCCAGCAGCTACGGAGAGACCCAGTACTTC
V gene: TRBV5-1
D gene: .
clone size: .
CDR3 length: 11
J gene: TRBJ2-5

CDR3 protein: CASSQFKDRNARLPQHF
CDR3 DNA: TGCGCCAGCAGTCAATTTAAGGACAGAAACGCCCGGCTGCCCCAGCATTTT
V gene: TRBV23-1
D gene: .
clone size: once
CDR3 length: 17
J gene: TRBJ1-5

CDR3 protein: CASSYSGGMNTEAFF
CDR3 DNA: TGCGCCAGCAGCTACTCAGGGGGAATGAACACTGAAGCTTTCTTT
V gene: TRBV5-1
D gene: TRBD1
clone size: .
CDR3 length: 15
J gene: TRBJ1-1

CDR3 protein: CSATGGNGYTF
CDR3 DNA: TGCAGTGCTACAGGGGGCAATGGCTACACCTTC
V gene: TRBV20-1
D gene: TRBD1
clone size: .
CDR3 length: 11
J gene: TRBJ1-2

CDR3 protein: CASSQPLGRSTDTQYF
CDR3 DNA: TGTGCCAGCAGCCAGCCCCTAGGAAGGAGCACAGATACGCAGTATTTT
V gene: TRBV9
D gene: .
clone size: .
CDR3 length: 16
J gene: TRBJ2-3

CDR3 protein: CSVERDRGFEQYF
CDR3 DNA: TGCAGCGTTGAAAGGGACAGGGGTTTCGAGCAGTACTTC
V gene: TRBV29-1
D gene: TRBD1
clone size: .
CDR3 length: 13
J gene: TRBJ2-7

CDR3 protein: CASSAQGNTEAFF
CDR3 DNA: TGTGCCAGCAGCGCACAGGGGAACACTGAAGCTTTCTTT
V gene: TRBV7-2
D gene: .
clone size: .
CDR3 length: 13
J gene: TRBJ1-1

CDR3 protein: CASSVLGTANSPLHF
CDR3 DNA: TGTGCCAGCAGCGTACTCGGGACAGCTAATTCACCCCTCCACTTT
V gene: TRBV9
D gene: TRBD1
clone size: .
CDR3 length: 15
J gene: TRBJ1-6

CDR3 protein: CASSFGGGGSYEQYF
CDR3 DNA: TGTGCCAGCAGTTTCGGCGGGGGGGGATCCTACGAGCAGTACTTC
V gene: TRBV28
D gene: TRBD2
clone size: .
CDR3 length: 15
J gene: TRBJ2-7

CDR3 protein: CASSQQGVDYGYTF
CDR3 DNA: TGCGCCAGCAGCCAACAGGGGGTAGACTATGGCTACACCTTC
V gene: TRBV4-3
D gene: TRBD1
clone size: .
CDR3 length: 14
J gene: TRBJ1-2

CDR3 protein: CASSVGGQGTEKLFF
CDR3 DNA: TGTGCCAGCAGCGTAGGGGGACAGGGGACTGAAAAACTGTTTTTT
V gene: TRBV9
D gene: TRBD1
clone size: .
CDR3 length: 15
J gene: TRBJ1-4

CDR3 protein: CASSYRGEGVSTEAFF
CDR3 DNA: TGTGCCAGCAGTTACAGAGGTGAGGGAGTGAGCACTGAAGCTTTCTTT
V gene: TRBV6-5
D gene: .
clone size: .
CDR3 length: 16
J gene: TRBJ1-1

CDR3 protein: CASSRDRTNTEAFF
CDR3 DNA: TGTGCCAGTAGTAGGGACAGGACGAACACTGAAGCTTTCTTT
V gene: TRBV19
D gene: TRBD1
clone size: .
CDR3 length: 14
J gene: TRBJ1-1

CDR3 protein: CASSKAPGHNTEAFF
CDR3 DNA: TGTGCCAGCAGCAAAGCGCCGGGACACAACACTGAAGCTTTCTTT
V gene: TRBV9
D gene: .
clone size: .
CDR3 length: 15
J gene: TRBJ1-1

CDR3 protein: CASSLRWGVGTEAFF
CDR3 DNA: TGTGCCAGCAGCTTAAGATGGGGCGTTGGCACTGAAGCTTTCTTT
V gene: TRBV7-2
D gene: .
clone size: .
CDR3 length: 15
J gene: TRBJ1-1

CDR3 protein: CASSVGDRDKQYF
CDR3 DNA: TGTGCCAGCAGCGTAGGGGACAGGGATAAGCAGTACTTC
V gene: TRBV9
D gene: TRBD1
clone size: once
CDR3 length: 13
J gene: TRBJ2-7

CDR3 protein: CASSQDLERGVPSYNEQFF
CDR3 DNA: TGCGCCAGCAGCCAAGATCTCGAGCGGGGGGTCCCCTCCTACAATGAGCAGTTCTTC
V gene: TRBV4-1
D gene: TRBD2
clone size: .
CDR3 length: 19
J gene: TRBJ2-1

CDR3 protein: CASSWTGGASGNTIYF
CDR3 DNA: TGCGCCAGCAGCTGGACAGGGGGTGCCTCTGGAAACACCATATATTTT
V gene: TRBV5-1
D gene: TRBD1
clone size: .
CDR3 length: 16
J gene: TRBJ1-3

CDR3 protein: CSVAWTGVTFF
CDR3 DNA: TGCAGCGTTGCGTGGACAGGAGTGACTTTCTTT
V gene: TRBV29-1
D gene: TRBD1
clone size: .
CDR3 length: 11
J gene: TRBJ1-1